This T cell receptor (beta chain) was recovered during a study of shared clonotypes between healthy human individuals. Worth noting for this clone: No antigen is known for it.

Study-level results: Generation probabilities of non-shared clonotypes were lower (relative to those shared by all four donors). Sequencing depth was expected to influence donor clonotype sharing.

The germline V gene has CDR1 MGHRA and CDR2 YSYEKL. Between the trimmed V and J ends, which lost 4 bases and 3 bases, there was a span of 12 bases. The CDR3 sequence is 15 residues long. Here immunoSEQ multiplex PCR was the method, and the copy in TCRdb shows in-frame clones only, minus some. The table lists over a million clones, 78% of them singletons. V and J are TRBV4-1 and TRBJ2-2; a weak D match, TRBD1 (5 bases). Source material: memory CD4+ T cells from PBMCs. Subset: CD45RA-negative fraction. This TCR was sampled from a man aged 18 to 30 in good health. Some clones in this sample may be carry-over from other donors' samples. The CDR3 spells CASSPSPGYTGELFF. The CDR3 bases are TGCGCCAGCAGCCCCTCCCCAGGGTACACCGGGGAGCTGTTTTTT.